The 32 T cell receptor beta chains below all came from one sample that was sequenced in a study of T-cell memory formation after mild COVID-19. Each CDR3 protein gets one entry after TCRdb re-called the 5' RACE reads with MiXCR. The table includes roughly 310,000 distinct CDR3 sequences, approximately 15% detected once. Specimen: PBMCs or a T cell subset sorted from them (not recorded which). The receptors stem from a man between 18 and 29 years old who had mild COVID-19 (a few samples of this study predate the infection). Cell type and time point are not known.

The gene calls are TRBV7-9 and TRBJ2-5; 7 nucleotides line up with TRBD1. This CDR3 spans 14 amino acids. V was clipped by 2 bases and J by 4 bases; unmatched bases: 4. In germline, CDR1 is SEHNR, CDR2 FQNEAQ (reference sequence). DNA for the CDR3: TGTGCCAGCAGCTTAAGACAGGGAGTAGAGACCCAGTACTTC. Encoded protein: CASSLRQGVETQYF.

V usage is TRBV3-1 and J usage is TRBJ2-3; D tentatively reads TRBD1 or TRBD2 (5 bases each). The V end lost 0 bases, the J end lost 4 bases, and 20 bases lay between the germline ends. The CDR3 length is 18 residues. Germline loops: CDR1 LGHDT, CDR2 YNNKEL (reference sequence). The CDR3 sequence is CASSQDQNPGRGADTQYF. DNA for the CDR3: TGTGCCAGCAGCCAAGATCAGAATCCGGGACGGGGTGCAGATACGCAGTATTTT.

The chain is built from TRBV5-1 and TRBJ2-1; no firm D call. V was clipped by 0 bases and J by 2 bases, with 9 bases between them. CDR3 length: 15 residues. Germline loops: CDR1 SGHRS, CDR2 YFSETQ. DNA for the CDR3: TGCGCCAGCAGCTTGGCGGTAGGCGCCTACAATGAGCAGTTCTTC. This encodes CASSLAVGAYNEQFF.

The sample holds many counts of this clonotype. The rearrangement joins TRBV25-1 to TRBJ1-5; D is unresolved. Trimming left V 1 base short and J 7 bases short, with 14 bases between. The CDR3 is made up of 15 amino acids. Germline-derived CDR1 and CDR2 are MGHDK and SYGVNS. CDR3 nucleotide sequence: TGTGCCAGCAGTGAATCTCCCGCGGTCCGCCAGCCCCAGCATTTT. This codes for CASSESPAVRQPQHF.

This clonotype was picked up a small number of times. The chain has TRBV11-2 and TRBJ2-2; D is uncertain. There are 14 residues in the CDR3. CDR1 and CDR2 (germline): SGHAT, FQNNGV. The V and J ends lost 1 base and 3 bases respectively, with 6 bases between them. CDR3 coding DNA: TGTGCCAGCAGCTTAGGATGGTACACCGGGGAGCTGTTTTTT. Amino acid sequence: CASSLGWYTGELFF.

This clonotype appeared a few times. DNA of the CDR3: TGTGCCAGCAGCCAAGTCTCGTTCGGCACTGAAGCTTTCTTT. Amino acids: CASSQVSFGTEAFF. The chain employs TRBV4-2 and TRBJ1-1; the D is unclear. Germline CDR1 LGHNA, CDR2 YNFKEQ. The CDR3 is made up of 14 amino acids. Trimming removed 1 base from V and 4 bases from J, with 10 bases in between.

The V call is TRBV28, the J call TRBJ2-1; 7 bases are shared with TRBD2. Germline lookup yields CDR1 MDHEN and CDR2 SYDVKM. Trimming removed 11 bases from V and 7 bases from J; junction bases left unmatched: 14. The CDR3 loop spans 14 amino acids. The CDR3 spells CASAWTRSTNEQFF. The CDR3 coding sequence is TGTGCCTCCGCGTGGACTAGGAGTACGAATGAGCAGTTCTTC.

This rearrangement joins TRBV20-1 to TRBJ1-5; unclear D gene. The V end lost 3 bases, the J end lost 0 bases, and 12 bases lay between the germline ends. The CDR3 is made up of 15 amino acids. Germline CDR1 and CDR2: DFQATT and SNEGSKA (reference sequence). The DNA for the CDR3 is TGCAGTGCTAGGTCGCGTAGTTTTAGCAATCAGCCCCAGCATTTT. Translation gives CSARSRSFSNQPQHF.

The rearrangement links TRBV12-3 or TRBV12-4 to TRBJ1-4; TRBD1 is a possible D gene (5 bases). CDR3 length: 13 amino acids. The V and J ends lost 3 bases and 8 bases respectively, with 10 bases between them. DNA of the CDR3: TGTGCCAGCAGTTTTCGGGGGACCGAAAAACTGTTTTTT. Amino acids: CASSFRGTEKLFF.

The chain couples TRBV7-6 to TRBJ2-1; 8 bases are shared with TRBD2. V shed 5 bases and J 6 bases; nucleotides not matched to a gene: 6. The CDR3 consists of 14 residues. Germline V lookup: CDR1 SGHVS, CDR2 FNYEAQ. Here the CDR3 DNA reads TGTGCCAGCAGCGGGGACGGGGGGGTCAATGAGCAGTTCTTC. This gives the protein CASSGDGGVNEQFF.

This chain connects TRBV7-9 to TRBJ1-1; 11 nucleotides line up with TRBD1. Trimming at V came to 7 bases and at J to 1 base, leaving 8 bases not matched to a gene. The germline V gene has CDR1 SEHNR and CDR2 FQNEAQ (reference sequence). The CDR3 runs 16 residues. The CDR3: CASTTDRGLENTEAFF. The CDR3 bases are TGTGCCAGCACCACGGACAGGGGGCTTGAGAACACTGAAGCTTTCTTT. The entire variable domain, with the rest obtained from reference TRBV7-9 and TRBJ1-1, is as follows: DTGVSQNPRHKITKRGQNVTFRCDPISEHNRLYWYRQTLGQGPEFLTYFQNEAQLEKSRLLSDRFSAERPKGSFSTLEIQRTEQGDSAMYLCASTTDRGLENTEAFFGQGTRLTVV.

The CDR3 sequence: CAISALERTDTQYF. The CDR3 nucleotides are TGTGCCATCAGTGCGCTAGAACGCACAGATACGCAGTATTTT. The J gene is TRBJ2-3, the V gene TRBV10-3, with D unresolved. The CDR3 runs 14 residues. Per germline, CDR1 ENHRY and CDR2 SYGVKD. V was cut by 4 bases and J by 1 base, with 9 bases left in between.

V gene TRBV7-3 combines with J gene TRBJ2-3; TRBD1 or TRBD2 may be the D gene (5 bases each). V was cut by 5 bases and J by 2 bases, with 11 bases left in between. Germline CDR1 reads SGHTA; CDR2 reads FQGTGA. The CDR3 totals 14 residues. In DNA form, the CDR3 reads TGTGCCAGCAGCCCGGGGCCCTACACAGATACGCAGTATTTT. Protein: CASSPGPYTDTQYF.

The V gene is TRBV3-1, the J gene TRBJ2-7; 9 bases match TRBD2. The germline CDR1 and CDR2 sequences are LGHDT and YNNKEL (reference sequence). CDR3 length equals 16 residues. V was clipped by 5 bases and J by 5 bases; unmatched bases: 13. For the CDR3, the DNA is TGTGCCAGCAGCAAGCGGGGGGCCTTTCTCCTGAACGAGCAGTACTTC. Protein: CASSKRGAFLLNEQYF.

This clonotype was seen a few times. The rearrangement uses TRBV12-3 or TRBV12-4 and TRBJ1-5; D ambiguous. Trimming removed 6 bases at V and 4 bases at J, with 13 bases between. This CDR3 is 14 amino acids long. The CDR3 bases are TGTGCCAGCAGGCACGGCGGGGAGAATCAGCCCCAGCATTTT. This encodes CASRHGGENQPQHF.

This chain links TRBV5-4 with TRBJ2-6; D unclear. This CDR3 has 15 amino acids. Looked up from germline, CDR1 is SGHNT and CDR2 is YYREEE (reference sequence). With 4 bases removed from V and 0 bases from J, the gap between germline ends came to 8 bases. The CDR3 coding sequence is TGTGCCAGCAGCCCCGACCTCTCTGGGGCCAACGTCCTGACTTTC. Residues: CASSPDLSGANVLTF.

This clonotype was seen at least ten times. The CDR3 DNA follows: TGCGCCAGCAGCTTTCGGGGTGTGGACAATGAGCAGTTCTTC. It translates to CASSFRGVDNEQFF. This chain connects TRBV5-1 to TRBJ2-1; D may be TRBD2 (5 bases). The CDR3 length is 14 residues. Germline CDR1 is SGHRS and CDR2 is YFSETQ. Trimming took 2 bases from V and 5 from J, leaving 11 bases between them.

The V and J genes are TRBV12-3 or TRBV12-4 and TRBJ2-3; the D call may be TRBD1 or TRBD2 (6 bases each). CDR3 length: 15 amino acids. V lost 3 bases, J lost 1 base, and 11 bases lay in between. The CDR3 loop reads CASSFRGPGTDTQYF. CDR3 nucleotides: TGTGCCAGCAGTTTCCGGGGGCCCGGCACAGATACGCAGTATTTT.

There are a few counts of this clonotype. V is TRBV4-1 and J is TRBJ1-6; D is unresolved. Deletions cut 1 base from V and 0 bases from J, with 10 bases between. CDR1 MGHRA and CDR2 YSYEKL come from the germline V gene. This CDR3 is 17 amino acids long. The CDR3 loop reads CASSQGLGTSYNSPLHF. The CDR3 region has the DNA TGCGCCAGCAGCCAAGGTCTCGGTACCTCCTATAATTCACCCCTCCACTTT.

The chain joins TRBV5-5 to TRBJ2-5; D may be TRBD1 (6 bases). The length of the CDR3 is 17 residues. V lost 1 base and J lost 5, with 21 bases in between. In germline, CDR1 is SGHKS, CDR2 YYEKEE (reference sequence). The CDR3 sequence: CASSLSVGHTTGETQYF. The DNA of the CDR3 is TGTGCCAGCAGCTTGTCTGTTGGACACACAACAGGGGAGACCCAGTACTTC.

Many counts were recorded for this clonotype. The chain recombines TRBV7-7 with TRBJ2-5; 8 nucleotides match TRBD2. J gave up 0 bases and V 3 bases, and 3 bases lay outside the gene matches. The CDR3 loop spans 15 amino acids. Germline CDR1 SSHAT, CDR2 FNYEAQ (reference sequence). The CDR3: CASSLQRGYQETQYF. CDR3 in DNA: TGTGCCAGCAGCTTGCAGCGGGGGTACCAAGAGACCCAGTACTTC.

There are a few counts of this clonotype. The chain recombines TRBV29-1 with TRBJ1-1; TRBD1 aligns across 7 bases. CDR1 and CDR2 (germline): SQVTM, ANQGSEA. This CDR3 has 13 residues. V lost 4 bases to trimming and J lost 6 bases; unmatched junction nucleotides: 8. This chain's CDR3 is CSVGQGVGAEAFF. DNA for the CDR3: TGCAGCGTTGGACAGGGAGTGGGGGCTGAAGCTTTCTTT.

This clonotype has only a few counts. The chain links TRBV5-4 to TRBJ2-2, with 9 bases lining up with TRBD2. The V gene's germline CDR1 is SGHNT and CDR2 YYREEE (reference sequence). The trim removed 5 bases at V and 7 bases at J, leaving 9 bases unmatched. This CDR3 spans 15 amino acids. CDR3 amino acids: CASSPTGTSFGELFF. CDR3 in DNA: TGTGCCAGCAGTCCGACCGGGACTAGCTTCGGGGAGCTGTTTTTT.

The rearrangement joins TRBV6-1 to TRBJ1-5, with D perhaps matching TRBD1 (5 bases). Trimming removed 7 bases from V and 9 bases from J, with 16 bases in between. CDR3 length: 13 amino acids. Looked up from germline, CDR1 is MNHNS and CDR2 is SASEGT. The CDR3 DNA sequence: TGTGCCAGCACCCTAGAGGGGCTCACGCCCCAGCATTTT. Protein: CASTLEGLTPQHF.

This clonotype was counted a few times. The genes are TRBV18 and TRBJ2-7; TRBD1 agrees at 7 bases. CDR3 size: 14 residues. With V trimmed by 4 bases and J by 2 bases, 5 bases remained unmatched. Germline assignment: CDR1 KGHSH and CDR2 LQKENI. CDR3 sequence: CASSQAGTAYEQYF. For the CDR3, the DNA is TGTGCCAGCTCACAAGCCGGGACAGCCTACGAGCAGTACTTC.

The chain is built from TRBV7-2 and TRBJ2-3; 8 bases align to TRBD1. V lost 3 bases and J lost 1; bases outside the gene matches: 9. The CDR3 is 17 amino acids. Germline CDR1 is SGHTA and CDR2 is FQGNSA. The CDR3 bases are TGTGCCAGCAGCTTTGACAGGGGTATGACCGGCACAGATACGCAGTATTTT. Protein: CASSFDRGMTGTDTQYF.

The chain links TRBV29-1 to TRBJ2-2, with 8 bases identical to TRBD1. The CDR3 is made up of 15 amino acids. In germline, CDR1 is SQVTM, CDR2 ANQGSEA. V trimming: 0 bases; J trimming: 9 bases; junction bases outside the gene matches: 9. In DNA form, the CDR3 reads TGCAGCGTTGAAGACCCGGACAGGGCGGAGCGGGAGCTGTTTTTT. This encodes CSVEDPDRAERELFF.

This clonotype was observed a few times. The V call is TRBV2, the J call TRBJ2-1; D is unclear. Germline V gene sequence: CDR1 SNHLY, CDR2 FYNNEI. The CDR3 has 14 amino acids. Trimming removed 1 base from V and 3 bases from J, with 7 bases in between. The CDR3 DNA follows: TGTGCCAGCAGTGAAGAAAAGGTCTACAATGAGCAGTTCTTC. Translated: CASSEEKVYNEQFF.

The chain couples TRBV3-1 to TRBJ2-1, with a possible D match to TRBD2 (5 bases). This CDR3 contains 12 residues. The V end was cut by 7 bases, the J end by 7 bases, with 11 bases between. Germline CDR1 and CDR2: LGHDT and YNNKEL (reference sequence). CDR3 protein: CASIGSGNEQFF. For the CDR3, the DNA is TGTGCCAGCATAGGATCGGGGAATGAGCAGTTCTTC.

The rearrangement links TRBV6-5 to TRBJ1-3; 8 positions agree with TRBD1. Germline CDR1 reads MNHEY; CDR2 reads SVGAGI. The trim removed 6 bases at V and 2 bases at J, leaving 6 bases unmatched. The CDR3 loop spans 15 amino acids. As DNA, the CDR3 is TGTGCCAGCAGAACAGGGGGAGGACCTGGAAACACCATATATTTT. Its translation is CASRTGGGPGNTIYF.

Only a few counts were recorded for this clonotype. V and J are TRBV18 and TRBJ1-5, with D perhaps matching TRBD1 (5 bases). Germline CDR1 and CDR2: KGHSH and LQKENI. CDR3 length: 15 residues. V lost 3 bases, J lost 0 bases, and 9 bases lay in between. The CDR3 region is CASSPRGDSNQPQHF. The CDR3 region has the DNA TGTGCCAGCTCACCGCGAGGGGATAGCAATCAGCCCCAGCATTTT.

This clonotype occurred many times. The chain links TRBV20-1 to TRBJ2-1; possibly TRBD2 for D (7 bases). This CDR3 region has 14 residues. Germline CDR1 DFQATT, CDR2 SNEGSKA (reference sequence). V dropped 8 bases and J dropped 9 bases, with 23 bases sitting between them. This chain's CDR3 is CSMISVGGAGEQFF. The DNA of the CDR3 is TGCAGTATGATTAGCGTGGGGGGGGCAGGTGAGCAGTTCTTC.